The 20 T cell receptor beta chains below were found in one sample sequenced in a study of cytomegalovirus exposure and HLA in healthy donors. The PCR made use of 60 Vbeta and 13 Jbeta primers. Measured with immunoSEQ multiplex PCR; TCRdb has only the in-frame clones, and not every one. The profile covers around 90,000 clones, with about four fifths appearing a single time and about a tenth taken by the ten largest. Sample: PBMCs. The receptors derive from a human donor in good health.

The chain has TRBV29-1 and TRBJ2-3; tentative D call: TRBD2 (5 bases). The germline gives CDR1 SQVTM, CDR2 ANQGSEA. Trimming left V 6 bases short and J 4 bases short, with 17 bases between. This CDR3 region has 14 residues. CDR3 amino acids: CSVGGFAAADTQYF. For the CDR3, the DNA is TGCAGCGTCGGCGGGTTTGCGGCCGCAGATACGCAGTATTTT.

The V gene is TRBV12-5, the J gene TRBJ2-7; TRBD1 matches at 7 bases. The CDR3 runs 15 residues. J gave up 1 base and V 7 bases, and 10 bases lay outside the gene matches. From germline, CDR1 is LGHNT and CDR2 FRNRAP. This CDR3 is CASAPYGTASYEQYF. CDR3 in DNA: TGTGCTAGTGCCCCGTATGGGACAGCTTCCTACGAGCAGTACTTC.

This chain links TRBV4-3 with TRBJ2-3; possible D gene TRBD2, 6 bases. CDR3 length: 17 residues. CDR1 and CDR2 from the germline V gene are LGHNA and YSLEER. V shed 1 base and J shed 4 bases, with 18 bases lying between them. The CDR3 DNA reads TGCGCCAGCAGCCAAGTTCCGAAGACGGGAGACGCAGATACGCAGTATTTT. Residues: CASSQVPKTGDADTQYF.

The genes are TRBV2 and TRBJ1-2, with D perhaps matching TRBD1 (5 bases). Trimming removed 6 bases from V and 2 bases from J, with 19 bases in between. The germline CDR1 and CDR2 sequences are SNHLY and FYNNEI. CDR3 length: 16 amino acids. Here the CDR3 DNA reads TGTGCCAGCAGGAATATCAGGGCGATCCGAAACTATGGCTACACCTTC. Residues: CASRNIRAIRNYGYTF.

This clone came up once. The rearrangement joins TRBV14 to TRBJ1-1; TRBD1 aligns across 11 bases. This CDR3 has 15 residues. Per germline, CDR1 SGHDN and CDR2 FVKESK. The V and J ends lost 7 bases and 6 bases, in that order; junction bases with no gene match: 10. This chain's CDR3 is CASTLLGTGGSEAFF. The CDR3 DNA reads TGTGCCAGCACACTCCTCGGGACAGGGGGTTCTGAAGCTTTCTTT.

The chain recombines TRBV14 with TRBJ2-1, with TRBD2 as a possible D gene (6 bases). The CDR3 spans 13 residues. Germline values: CDR1 SGHDN, CDR2 FVKESK. Trimming removed 1 base from V and 6 bases from J, with 7 bases in between. CDR3 loop: CASSQVAANEQFF. The CDR3 nucleotides read TGTGCCAGCAGCCAAGTAGCGGCCAATGAGCAGTTCTTC.

The V gene is TRBV5-5, the J gene TRBJ2-7, with 8 nucleotides matching TRBD1. With V trimmed by 4 bases and J by 12 bases, 12 bases remained unmatched. CDR3 length: 13 residues. CDR1 is SGHKS and CDR2 is YYEKEE in the germline V gene (reference sequence). The CDR3 loop reads CASSDRQGTGRYF. CDR3 in DNA: TGTGCCAGCAGCGACCGACAGGGGACCGGCCGGTACTTC.

The chain combines TRBV6-1 with TRBJ2-1; 9 bases are a match to TRBD2. CDR1 and CDR2 from the germline V gene are MNHNS and SASEGT. This CDR3 contains 15 residues. Germline trimming cut 4 bases from V and 7 bases from J; bases unmatched to any gene: 8. DNA of the CDR3: TGTGCCAGCAGTGGTCGGGGACTAGCAGAGAATGAGCAGTTCTTC. Its translation is CASSGRGLAENEQFF.

The J gene is TRBJ2-3, the V gene TRBV5-8, with D possibly TRBD1 on 8 matching bases. The V end was cut by 0 bases, the J end by 4 bases, with 15 bases between. Germline V gene data show CDR1 as SGHTS and CDR2 as YDEGEE. This CDR3 has 16 residues. The CDR3 reads CASSLGRQGRADTQYF. As DNA, the CDR3 is TGTGCCAGCAGCTTGGGCCGACAGGGGAGGGCAGATACGCAGTATTTT. Together with reference TRBV5-8 and TRBJ2-3, the CDR3 gives the full variable domain: EAGVTQSPTHLIKTRGQQATLRCSPISGHTSVYWYQQALGLGLQFLLWYDEGEERNRGNFPPRFSGRQFPNYSSELNVNALELEDSALYLCASSLGRQGRADTQYFGPGTRLTVL.

V usage is TRBV28 and J usage is TRBJ2-7, with D hard to call. The CDR3 totals 12 residues. V was pared by 7 bases and J by 2 bases, with 9 bases between. CDR1 is MDHEN and CDR2 is SYDVKM in the germline V gene. The CDR3 spells CASTIPPYEQYF. Here the CDR3 DNA reads TGTGCCAGCACCATCCCCCCCTACGAGCAGTACTTC.

V usage is TRBV7-9 and J usage is TRBJ1-5; D uncertain. V was pared by 5 bases and J by 2 bases, with 16 bases between. CDR1 SEHNR and CDR2 FQNEAQ come from the germline V gene (reference sequence). The CDR3 is 16 residues long. CDR3 DNA sequence: TGTGCCAGCAGCCCAATCCAGGCCGTGGGCAATCAGCCCCAGCATTTT. It specifies CASSPIQAVGNQPQHF.

V usage is TRBV6-5 and J usage is TRBJ2-2; the match to TRBD1 covers 8 bases. Germline CDR1 and CDR2: MNHEY and SVGAGI. The CDR3 has 14 residues. Losses at the gene ends were 7 bases for V and 5 bases for J; bases not matched to a gene: 6. The DNA of the CDR3 is TGTGCCAGCACTCAGGGGGCGGGTACCGGGGAGCTGTTTTTT. The encoded protein is CASTQGAGTGELFF.

V gene TRBV28 combines with J gene TRBJ1-1, with a tentative D call TRBD1 (6 bases). The V and J ends lost 3 bases and 4 bases respectively, with 18 bases between them. Germline CDR1 and CDR2: MDHEN and SYDVKM. This CDR3 has 16 amino acids. CDR3 amino acids: CASSFSPGQEATEAFF. As DNA, the CDR3 is TGTGCCAGCAGTTTCTCTCCGGGACAAGAAGCCACTGAAGCTTTCTTT. Complete variable domain (other parts from reference TRBV28 and TRBJ1-1): DVKVTQSSRYLVKRTGEKVFLECVQDMDHENMFWYRQDPGLGLRLIYFSYDVKMKEKGDIPEGYSVSREKKERFSLILESASTNQTSMYLCASSFSPGQEATEAFFGQGTRLTVV.

This chain links TRBV7-9 with TRBJ2-7; 7 bases are a match to TRBD1. Germline values: CDR1 SEHNR, CDR2 FQNEAQ (reference sequence). This CDR3 is 15 amino acids long. The junction had 5 bases not matched to a gene; V was cut back by 1 base and J by 2 bases. In DNA, the CDR3 is TGTGCCAGCAGCTTAGAGGGGGCCGGGACCTACGAGCAGTACTTC. Its protein is CASSLEGAGTYEQYF.

This clone was seen once. The genes are TRBV30 and TRBJ1-2; 9 nucleotides align to TRBD1. Germline V gene data show CDR1 as GTSNPN and CDR2 as SVGIG (reference sequence). The length of the CDR3 is 12 residues. V lost 7 bases and J lost 7; bases outside the gene matches: 7. The CDR3 spells CAFLGQGPGYTF. The CDR3 DNA reads as TGTGCCTTTCTGGGACAGGGTCCTGGCTACACCTTC. The whole variable domain, remainder taken from reference TRBV30 and TRBJ1-2, is SQTIHQWPATLVQPVGSPLSLECTVEGTSNPNLYWYRQAAGRGLQLLFYSVGIGQISSEVPQNLSASRPQDRQFILSSKKLLLSDSGFYLCAFLGQGPGYTFGSGTRLTVV.

This chain connects TRBV6-1 to TRBJ2-7; D may be TRBD1 (5 bases). Trimming took off 5 bases at V and 2 bases at J, with 10 bases between the two ends. CDR3 length: 13 residues. Germline assignment: CDR1 MNHNS and CDR2 SASEGT. The CDR3 spells CASSLDRAYEQYF. The CDR3 DNA reads as TGTGCCAGCAGTTTAGACAGAGCCTACGAGCAGTACTTC.

V is TRBV7-9 and J is TRBJ2-7; D possibly corresponds to TRBD2 (6 bases). Germline V gene sequence: CDR1 SEHNR, CDR2 FQNEAQ (reference sequence). The CDR3 is made up of 15 amino acids. V was clipped by 4 bases and J by 2 bases, with 15 bases between them. CDR3 bases: TGTGCCAGCAGCTCAGGGACTCTCATAGCCTACGAGCAGTACTTC. This encodes CASSSGTLIAYEQYF.

CDR3 sequence (DNA): TGTGCCCGTCAGGGTCAGTCTGGAAACACCATATATTTT. It yields the protein CARQGQSGNTIYF. This chain links TRBV30 with TRBJ1-3, with D maybe TRBD1 (5 bases). The CDR3 contains 13 residues. Germline-derived CDR1 and CDR2 are GTSNPN and SVGIG (reference sequence). Trimming stripped 8 bases from V and 1 base from J, with 12 bases between.

In its sample, this clone was seen once. This chain links TRBV9 with TRBJ1-3; maybe TRBD1 (6 bases). The CDR3 spans 18 residues. Germline lookup yields CDR1 SGDLS and CDR2 YYNGEE. V was shortened by 4 bases and J by 2 bases, with 22 bases between the two germline ends. CDR3: CASSLGTGSSLAGNTIYF. For the CDR3, the DNA is TGTGCCAGCAGCCTTGGAACAGGGAGCTCGCTCGCTGGAAACACCATATATTTT.

V and J are TRBV29-1 and TRBJ2-4; a possible D gene is TRBD1 (5 bases). Trimming removed 0 bases at V and 14 bases at J, with 14 bases between. The CDR3 contains 12 residues. Germline V gene sequence: CDR1 SQVTM, CDR2 ANQGSEA. The chain's CDR3 is CSVEDLQAGKYF. Written as DNA, the CDR3 is TGCAGCGTTGAAGATCTTCAGGCAGGGAAGTACTTC.